This entry lists 18 T cell receptor beta chains sequenced from one sample in a study of blood T cell repertoires in COVID-19. Measured with immunoSEQ multiplex PCR; TCRdb has only the in-frame clones, and not every one. The data contain approximately 150,000 clones, about 84% of them singletons. Material: PBMCs or T cells enriched from blood (not recorded which). The origin of the receptors is a man in his forties or fifties who had recovered from COVID-19.

V and J are TRBV19 and TRBJ1-6; D unclear. Trimming stripped 7 bases from V and 8 bases from J, with 12 bases between. The CDR3 has 13 residues. The germline gives CDR1 LNHDA, CDR2 SQIVND (reference sequence). The CDR3 spells CASTSDRDSPLHF. CDR3 sequence (DNA): TGTGCCAGTACAAGCGACCGGGATTCACCCCTCCACTTT. Drawing the rest from reference TRBV19 and TRBJ1-6, the complete variable domain is DGGITQSPKYLFRKEGQNVTLSCEQNLNHDAMYWYRQDPGQGLRLIYYSQIVNDFQKGDIAEGYSVSREKKESFPLTVTSAQKNPTAFYLCASTSDRDSPLHFGNGTRLTVT.

The V gene is TRBV5-6, the J gene TRBJ1-3; 7 nucleotides agree with TRBD1. The V gene's germline CDR1 is SGHDT and CDR2 YYEEEE. The CDR3 length is 14 residues. After removal of 4 bases from V and 4 bases from J, the junction contained 5 bases not matched to a gene. CDR3 region: CASSRGRWGNTIYF. The CDR3 DNA follows: TGTGCCAGCAGCAGGGGGCGCTGGGGAAACACCATATATTTT.

The genes are TRBV6-2 or TRBV6-3 and TRBJ2-4, with a tentative D call TRBD2 (5 bases). This CDR3 is built from 13 residues. The germline V and J ends were trimmed by 2 bases and 10 bases, with 12 bases remaining between them. Per germline, CDR1 MNHEY and CDR2 SVGEGT. The CDR3 protein is CASSYGTPGIQYF. CDR3 sequence (DNA): TGTGCCAGCAGTTACGGTACCCCGGGGATTCAGTACTTC.

The CDR3 region has the DNA TGTGCCAGCAGCCAAGGGAGGCCACACAATGAGCAGTTCTTC. Translating it yields CASSQGRPHNEQFF. The chain recombines TRBV3-1 (or the pseudogene TRBV3-2) with TRBJ2-1; possible D gene TRBD2, 5 bases. With 1 base removed from V and 5 bases from J, the gap between germline ends came to 9 bases. Germline V gene data show CDR1 as LGHDT and CDR2 as YNNKEL (reference sequence). The CDR3 spans 14 residues.

This rearrangement joins TRBV7-9 to TRBJ1-1; 7 bases match TRBD1. J lost 4 bases, V lost 3 bases, and 14 bases had no gene match. This CDR3 comprises 17 residues. Per the germline V gene, CDR1 is SEHNR and CDR2 is FQNEAQ (reference sequence). CDR3 loop: CASSFLAGGGLGTEAFF. CDR3 sequence (DNA): TGTGCCAGCAGCTTCTTGGCAGGGGGAGGTTTGGGCACTGAAGCTTTCTTT.

The chain recombines TRBV6-5 with TRBJ1-2, with D possibly matching TRBD1 (6 bases). V was trimmed by 6 bases and J by 8 bases, leaving 19 bases between them. This CDR3 has 14 residues. Germline V lookup: CDR1 MNHEY, CDR2 SVGAGI. The chain's CDR3 is CASSNFGTPGGYTF. Written as DNA, the CDR3 is TGTGCCAGCAGCAACTTCGGGACACCGGGGGGCTACACCTTC.

The V gene is TRBV19, the J gene TRBJ1-1; 7 bases align to TRBD1. The germline CDR1 and CDR2 sequences are LNHDA and SQIVND (reference sequence). The CDR3 contains 15 residues. V was clipped by 2 bases and J by 4 bases; unmatched bases: 7. The CDR3 here is CASSIPQGVTTEAFF. The CDR3 nucleotides read TGTGCCAGTAGTATACCCCAGGGGGTGACCACTGAAGCTTTCTTT. The entire variable domain, with the rest obtained from reference TRBV19 and TRBJ1-1, is as follows: DGGITQSPKYLFRKEGQNVTLSCEQNLNHDAMYWYRQDPGQGLRLIYYSQIVNDFQKGDIAEGYSVSREKKESFPLTVTSAQKNPTAFYLCASSIPQGVTTEAFFGQGTRLTVV.

DNA of the CDR3: TGCAGCGTCCGTGAGACTCTGATTAACACTGAAGCTTTCTTT. This codes for CSVRETLINTEAFF. The rearrangement joins TRBV29-1 to TRBJ1-1; D remains ambiguous. CDR1 is SQVTM, CDR2 ANQGSEA, per germline. This CDR3 region has 14 residues. V was cut by 6 bases and J by 2 bases, with 16 bases left in between.

The V call is TRBV10-3, the J call TRBJ1-5; D ambiguous. V gave up 3 bases and J gave up 4 bases, with 10 bases separating them. Germline values: CDR1 ENHRY, CDR2 SYGVKD. The CDR3 runs to 14 residues. The CDR3 loop reads CAISDTVLNQPQHF. As DNA, the CDR3 is TGTGCCATCAGTGATACAGTATTAAATCAGCCCCAGCATTTT.

This clone was detected only a few times. The chain uses TRBV5-1 and TRBJ2-3, with TRBD2 matching over 8 bases. This CDR3 has 15 amino acids. V was pared by 4 bases and J by 1 base, with 5 bases of the junction left unmatched. Germline values: CDR1 SGHRS, CDR2 YFSETQ. For the CDR3, the DNA is TGCGCCAGCAGCGGGGGGACTAGTCGCACAGATACGCAGTATTTT. Translated, it gives CASSGGTSRTDTQYF. Full variable domain (outside the CDR3, taken from reference TRBV5-1 and TRBJ2-3): KAGVTQTPRYLIKTRGQQVTLSCSPISGHRSVSWYQQTPGQGLQFLFEYFSETQRNKGNFPGRFSGRQFSNSRSEMNVSTLELGDSALYLCASSGGTSRTDTQYFGPGTRLTVL.

The chain recombines TRBV4-2 with TRBJ1-1, with a tentative D call TRBD1 (6 bases). CDR3 length equals 14 residues. The germline CDR1 and CDR2 sequences are LGHNA and YNFKEQ. V was trimmed by 5 bases and J by 4 bases, leaving 14 bases between them. CDR3 residues: CASSFRDTSTEAFF. CDR3 nucleotide sequence: TGTGCCAGCAGCTTTCGGGACACCTCCACTGAAGCTTTCTTT.

The chain uses TRBV30 and TRBJ1-2, with a weak D call TRBD1 (5 bases). This CDR3 region has 12 residues. Per the germline V gene, CDR1 is GTSNPN and CDR2 is SVGIG (reference sequence). Trimming took 4 bases from V and 4 from J, leaving 10 bases between them. The CDR3 nucleotides read TGTGCCTGGAAGGGACTTGCCTATGGCTACACCTTC. Its protein is CAWKGLAYGYTF. The full variable domain, with the rest looked up from reference TRBV30 and TRBJ1-2, is SQTIHQWPATLVQPVGSPLSLECTVEGTSNPNLYWYRQAAGRGLQLLFYSVGIGQISSEVPQNLSASRPQDRQFILSSKKLLLSDSGFYLCAWKGLAYGYTFGSGTRLTVV.

This CDR3 is CASGSGRGTAYNEQFF. The CDR3 DNA follows: TGCGCCAGCGGATCGGGAAGGGGGACAGCTTACAATGAGCAGTTCTTC. This chain uses TRBV10-1 with TRBJ2-1; 7 bases fit TRBD1. Germline trimming cut 8 bases from V and 4 bases from J; bases unmatched to any gene: 14. This CDR3 has 16 amino acids. The germline CDR1 and CDR2 sequences are WNHNN and SYGVQD (reference sequence).

This rearrangement joins TRBV9 to TRBJ2-3, with 12 positions matching TRBD2. The CDR3 totals 14 residues. In germline, CDR1 is SGDLS, CDR2 YYNGEE. V shed 1 base, J shed 6 bases, and the junction held 0 bases outside the gene matches. CDR3 DNA: TGTGCCAGCAGCGTAACTAGCGGGGGGGATACGCAGTATTTT. Protein product: CASSVTSGGDTQYF.

The chain has TRBV9 and TRBJ1-3; no clear D gene. CDR1 and CDR2 from the germline V gene are SGDLS and YYNGEE. V lost 0 bases, J lost 0 bases, and 7 bases lay in between. The CDR3 loop spans 15 amino acids. The CDR3 DNA follows: TGTGCCAGCAGCGTAGGCCTGGCCTCTGGAAACACCATATATTTT. It encodes CASSVGLASGNTIYF.

This clone was found a few times. The chain carries TRBV9 and TRBJ1-1; maybe TRBD1 (5 bases). The length of the CDR3 is 16 residues. Germline CDR1 SGDLS, CDR2 YYNGEE. V shed 1 base and J shed 3 bases, with 16 bases lying between them. The CDR3 region has the DNA TGTGCCAGCAGCGTATCAAAGGGGAGGGGTGACACTGAAGCTTTCTTT. It encodes CASSVSKGRGDTEAFF. Full variable domain (remainder filled in from reference TRBV9 and TRBJ1-1): DSGVTQTPKHLITATGQRVTLRCSPRSGDLSVYWYQQSLDQGLQFLIQYYNGEERAKGNILERFSAQQFPDLHSELNLSSLELGDSALYFCASSVSKGRGDTEAFFGQGTRLTVV.

The rearrangement links TRBV30 to TRBJ2-2; D perhaps matches TRBD1 (5 bases). The CDR3 contains 14 residues. CDR1 and CDR2 from the germline V gene are GTSNPN and SVGIG (reference sequence). V was cut by 5 bases and J by 4 bases, with 14 bases left in between. The DNA for the CDR3 is TGTGCCTGGGCCCCAGCAGGGCTCACCGGGGAGCTGTTTTTT. Residues: CAWAPAGLTGELFF.

This rearrangement joins TRBV11-3 to TRBJ2-7, with TRBD1 matching over 8 bases. The CDR3 extends over 15 amino acids. Germline CDR1 and CDR2: SGHNT and YENEEA. V was pared by 3 bases and J by 2 bases, with 6 bases of the junction left unmatched. The CDR3 DNA is TGTGCCAGCAGCTTTGGACAGGGTAGCGCCTACGAGCAGTACTTC. Amino acid sequence: CASSFGQGSAYEQYF.